The present T cell receptor (beta chain) was sequenced within a study of blood T cell repertoires in COVID-19. As for the study in general: There were acute and convalescent COVID-19 samples, and they came from the United States, Italy and Spain. PBMCs, B-cell-depleted T cells, or T cells provided the cDNA or gDNA that made up the material.

The authors' processing: Nucleated cell counts were estimated from reference gene primer amplification. The assay was immunoSEQ multiplex PCR, and TCRdb's table has in-frame clones only and misses some. V and J calls and clone size follow that table, whereas D and trimming were derived from the DNA. The table records some 700,000 clones, around 89% of them present only once. Germline CDR1 is SNHLY and CDR2 is FYNNEI. Trimming removed 3 bases at V and 1 base at J, with 10 bases between. The CDR3 sequence is 15 residues long. This clone was counted once. The sequencing sample was made of peripheral blood. V usage is TRBV2 and J usage is TRBJ2-1; possibly TRBD1 for D (5 bases). The TCR originated in a young woman with acute or convalescent COVID-19. The chain's CDR3 is CASSEPDTSYNEQFF. The CDR3 DNA follows: TGTGCCAGCAGTGAGCCGGACACTTCCTACAATGAGCAGTTCTTC.